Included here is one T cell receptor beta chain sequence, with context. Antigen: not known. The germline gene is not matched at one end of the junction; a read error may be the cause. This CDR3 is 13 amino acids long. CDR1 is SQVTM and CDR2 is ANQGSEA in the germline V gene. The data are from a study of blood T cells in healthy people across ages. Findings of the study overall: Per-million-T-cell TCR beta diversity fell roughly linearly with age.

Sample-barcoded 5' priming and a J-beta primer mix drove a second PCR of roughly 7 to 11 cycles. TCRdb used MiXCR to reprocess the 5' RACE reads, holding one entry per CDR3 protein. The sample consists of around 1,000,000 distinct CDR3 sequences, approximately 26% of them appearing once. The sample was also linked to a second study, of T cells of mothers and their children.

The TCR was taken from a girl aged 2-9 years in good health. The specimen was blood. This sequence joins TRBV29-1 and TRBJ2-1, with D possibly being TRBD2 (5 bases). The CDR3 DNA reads TGTTCCTCCGGGGTGTTATCCTACAATGAGCAGTTCTTC. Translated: CSSGVLSYNEQFF.